This T cell receptor beta chain was profiled in a study of metastatic and nonmetastatic thyroid tumors (dated by TCRdb to about 2020). Turning to the overall study: The researchers compared repertoires between peripheral blood samples and tumor or nodule tissue samples from patients with malignant or benign thyroid disease. What the authors observed across the whole study: In both blood and tumor samples, malignant tumors were reported to have significantly higher TCR beta diversity than benign nodules.

In the germline V gene, CDR1 corresponds to MNHNS and CDR2 to SASEGT. Including the terminal cysteine and phenylalanine, the CDR3 comprises 15 residues. CDR3 DNA only is kept here, 45 bases in frame from base 1. This clone has at least ten counts. Its binding antigen is unknown. A much larger clone lies one base from this, so it may be a read error. Other DNA sequences within the sample encode an identical CDR3. The method behind the library was PCR. The reads were generated on an Illumina HiSeq 4000. High-throughput sequencing was used to profile the TCR beta-chain CDR3 region of every patient. Under the source paper's analysis protocol: A classifier to discriminate distant-metastatic papillary thyroid cancer patients was built from CDR3 differences across clinicopathological groups. Repertoire diversity was assessed with the Shannon index, and tumor-blood repertoire similarity with the Morisita-Horn index. TCRdb's own reprocessing of the public reads used fastp at Q25 and MiXCR and kept productive beta chains. Clone size and V and J calls follow TCRdb, not the original study. The sample profile shows tens of thousands of clones; about 12% of them were found once. Roughly a quarter of the sample goes to the ten largest clones.

None of the patients had been given any treatment before thyroid surgery. Patient clinical samples collected from 2012 to 2018 were retrospectively analysed using T-cell receptor beta sequencing. The chain couples TRBV6-1 to TRBJ1-6; a tentative D call is TRBD1 (5 bases match). What was sequenced was blood. The receptor's source is a female donor with papillary thyroid cancer or a benign thyroid nodule (not recorded which). Some clones in this sample may be carry-over from other donors' samples. The nucleotide sequence reads TGTGCCAGCAGTGAAGACCGGGACGGAGATTCACCTCTCCACTTT. This encodes CASSEDRDGDSPLHF.